The present T cell receptor (beta chain) was sequenced within a study of blood T cell repertoires in COVID-19. Study-level background: Sample material is recorded as cDNA or gDNA derived from T cells, B-cell-depleted T cells, or PBMCs.

Original processing methods: Reference gene primers were amplified, and this amplification served to estimate nucleated cell counts. The repertoire was sequenced with immunoSEQ multiplex PCR; TCRdb's copy has only in-frame clones and lacks some. That table supplies the V and J calls and clone size; D and trimming were determined from the DNA. There are 150,000 or so clones in the sample; about four fifths occur only once, and 8.1% lies in the top ten. The trim removed 4 bases at V and 0 bases at J, leaving 3 bases unmatched. The V gene's germline CDR1 is LGHNA and CDR2 YNFKEQ. This CDR3 has 17 residues.

The sequence derives from a woman in her fifties or sixties with COVID-19, enrolled during active disease. The chain has TRBV4-2 and TRBJ2-1, with 13 bases matching TRBD2. The specimen sequenced was peripheral blood. The CDR3 here is CASSRTSGGVSYNEQFF. For the CDR3, the DNA is TGTGCCAGCAGCCGGACTAGCGGGGGCGTCTCCTACAATGAGCAGTTCTTC.